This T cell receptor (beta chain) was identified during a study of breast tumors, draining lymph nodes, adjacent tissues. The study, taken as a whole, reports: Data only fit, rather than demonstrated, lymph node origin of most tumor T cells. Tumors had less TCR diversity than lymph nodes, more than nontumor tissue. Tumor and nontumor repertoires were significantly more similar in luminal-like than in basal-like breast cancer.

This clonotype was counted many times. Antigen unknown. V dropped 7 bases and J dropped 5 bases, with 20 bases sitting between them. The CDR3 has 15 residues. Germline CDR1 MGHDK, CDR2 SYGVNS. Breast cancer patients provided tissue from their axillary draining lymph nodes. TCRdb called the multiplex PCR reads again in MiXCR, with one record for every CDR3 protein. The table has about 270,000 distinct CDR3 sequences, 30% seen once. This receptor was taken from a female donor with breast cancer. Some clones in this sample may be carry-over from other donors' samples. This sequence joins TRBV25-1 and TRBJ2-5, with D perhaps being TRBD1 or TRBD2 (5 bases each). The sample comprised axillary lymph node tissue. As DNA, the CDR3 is TGTGCCAGCACCTCCTGGGGGACCAAGCACGAGACCCAGTACTTC. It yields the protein CASTSWGTKHETQYF.